The clone carrying this T cell receptor (beta chain) was counted a few times. Its antigen remains unknown. This sample was included in a study of shared clonotypes between healthy human individuals. The study, taken as a whole, reports: Relative to clonotypes present in all four donors, those not shared had lower generation probabilities.

The protocol was immunoSEQ multiplex PCR, while the TCRdb copy is restricted to in-frame clones and leaves out a portion. The top ten clones hold approximately 0.44% of a sample with approximately 1.5 million clones, 95% to 99% of them seen once. The source is a man under 40 in good health. Sequences were obtained from naive CD4+ T cells sorted from blood. Noted subset: CD45RA+ positively selected.

CDR3 DNA: TGTGCCAGCAGCCCTCGGGCCGATAGCTACACCTTC. Its protein product is CASSPRADSYTF. V gene TRBV7-9 combines with J gene TRBJ1-2; no clear D gene. The V and J ends lost 5 bases and 9 bases respectively, with 13 bases between them. Germline assignment: CDR1 SEHNR and CDR2 FQNEAQ (reference sequence). The CDR3 consists of 12 residues. The whole variable domain, remainder taken from reference TRBV7-9 and TRBJ1-2, is DTGVSQNPRHKITKRGQNVTFRCDPISEHNRLYWYRQTLGQGPEFLTYFQNEAQLEKSRLLSDRFSAERPKGSFSTLEIQRTEQGDSAMYLCASSPRADSYTFGSGTRLTVV.